These T cell receptor beta chains were read from a single sample in a study of blood T cell repertoires in COVID-19. TCRdb's copy holds only in-frame clones and misses some; the assay was immunoSEQ multiplex PCR. Counted here are 200,000 to 250,000 clones, 82% occurring once; the ten biggest clones make up about 4.8%. Sample: peripheral blood. Source of these receptors: a woman in her 70s with COVID-19, enrolled during active disease. The CDR3 runs from the conserved cysteine through the conserved F or W. The order of the fields is V gene, D gene, clone size, J gene, CDR3 protein, CDR3 DNA. D genes are given only for firm matches. Clone size is given for some rows only: seen once, a few or many times, or a class if the clone is expanded.

TRBV3-1/TRBV3-2	TRBD1	NA	TRBJ1-5	CASSPRRGQGTNNQPQHF	TGTGCCAGCAGTCCAAGGAGAGGACAGGGGACAAACAATCAGCCCCAGCATTTT
TRBV28	TRBD1	NA	TRBJ1-3	CASSPGTGKGGNTIYF	TGTGCCAGCAGCCCCGGGACAGGGAAAGGTGGAAACACCATATATTTT
TRBV30	NA	NA	TRBJ1-2	CAWSATPNNYGYTF	TGTGCCTGGAGTGCCACACCCAATAACTATGGCTACACCTTC
TRBV30	NA	NA	TRBJ2-6	CAWRDRPGANVLTF	TGTGCCTGGAGAGACAGGCCGGGGGCCAACGTCCTGACTTTC
TRBV6-5	TRBD2	NA	TRBJ2-2	CASKTTSGNPGELFF	TGTGCCAGCAAAACGACTAGCGGGAATCCCGGGGAGCTGTTTTTT
TRBV30	NA	NA	TRBJ1-5	CAWSRAGVGGQPQHF	TGTGCCTGGAGTAGAGCCGGAGTGGGAGGTCAGCCCCAGCATTTT
TRBV18	TRBD2	NA	TRBJ2-1	CASSPPSGRRGEQFF	TGTGCCAGCTCACCACCCAGCGGGAGGAGGGGTGAGCAGTTCTTC
TRBV5-8	TRBD1	NA	TRBJ2-3	CASSSDRGTDTQYF	TGTGCCAGCAGCTCCGACAGGGGCACAGATACGCAGTATTTT
TRBV5-1	NA	NA	TRBJ2-7	CASNLEAQTYEQYF	TGCGCCAGCAACCTGGAGGCCCAAACCTACGAGCAGTACTTC
TRBV11-2	NA	NA	TRBJ1-4	CASSLRQGTTPNEKLFF	TGTGCCAGCAGCTTACGCCAGGGGACAACACCAAATGAAAAACTGTTTTTT
TRBV4-2	TRBD2	once	TRBJ2-1	CASSPRLRREGRNNEQFF	TGTGCCAGCAGCCCCCGTTTAAGGCGGGAGGGCCGGAACAATGAGCAGTTCTTC
TRBV5-1	TRBD2	NA	TRBJ2-7	CASSLAGDGGYEQYF	TGCGCCAGCAGCTTGGCGGGTGACGGGGGGTACGAGCAGTACTTC
TRBV7-9	NA	NA	TRBJ1-1	CASSLYSETEAFF	TGTGCCAGCAGCCTCTATAGTGAGACTGAAGCTTTCTTT
TRBV7-9	TRBD1	NA	TRBJ1-2	CASSRGWDRASGYTF	TGTGCCAGCAGCCGAGGCTGGGACAGGGCTAGTGGCTACACCTTC
TRBV6-6	TRBD1	NA	TRBJ2-2	CASRETGEAGELFF	TGTGCCAGCAGGGAGACAGGGGAGGCCGGGGAGCTGTTTTTT
TRBV3-1/TRBV3-2	NA	NA	TRBJ2-7	CASSQGAGLTYEQYF	TGTGCCAGCAGCCAAGGGGCGGGATTAACCTACGAGCAGTACTTC
TRBV19	TRBD1	NA	TRBJ1-1	CASSIQDRVNTEAFF	TGTGCCAGTAGTATCCAGGACAGGGTGAACACTGAAGCTTTCTTT
TRBV27	NA	NA	TRBJ1-4	CASRFWGTETNEKLFF	TGTGCCAGCAGATTTTGGGGGACTGAAACTAATGAAAAACTGTTTTTT
TRBV19	TRBD1	NA	TRBJ1-6	CASSPPGQNNSPLHF	TGTGCCAGTAGTCCTCCGGGACAGAATAATTCACCCCTCCACTTT
TRBV5-4	TRBD1	once	TRBJ1-5	CASSLGGGADSNQPQHF	TGTGCCAGCAGCTTAGGAGGGGGCGCGGATAGCAATCAGCCCCAGCATTTT
TRBV5-8	NA	NA	TRBJ1-4	CASSLGWAEKLFF	TGTGCCAGCAGCTTGGGGTGGGCTGAAAAACTGTTTTTT
TRBV19	TRBD1	NA	TRBJ2-2	CASSSTGKNTGELFF	TGTGCCAGTAGTTCGACAGGGAAAAACACCGGGGAGCTGTTTTTT
TRBV28	TRBD2	few	TRBJ2-1	CASSLISSGRGNEQFF	TGTGCCAGCAGTTTAATCTCTAGCGGGAGAGGCAATGAGCAGTTCTTC
TRBV7-8	NA	NA	TRBJ2-2	CASSFNTGGLGELFF	TGTGCCAGCAGCTTCAACACTGGGGGACTCGGGGAGCTGTTTTTT
TRBV9	NA	few	TRBJ1-3	CASTAGGAFSGNTIYF	TGTGCCAGCACCGCTGGAGGGGCGTTCTCTGGAAACACCATATATTTT
TRBV4-3	TRBD2	NA	TRBJ2-1	CASSQDTTSGSHNEQFF	TGCGCCAGCAGCCAAGATACGACTAGCGGGAGCCACAATGAGCAGTTCTTC
TRBV11-2	TRBD2	NA	TRBJ2-1	CASIQSAAGGYNEQFF	TGTGCCAGCATCCAATCGGCCGCGGGGGGGTACAATGAGCAGTTCTTC
TRBV3-1/TRBV3-2	NA	few	TRBJ1-1	CASSSGTREAFF	TGTGCCAGCAGCTCAGGGACACGAGAAGCTTTCTTT
TRBV12-3/TRBV12-4	NA	NA	TRBJ1-1	CASTRDWDTEAFF	TGTGCCAGCACCCGCGACTGGGACACTGAAGCTTTCTTT
TRBV5-8	TRBD1	NA	TRBJ2-6	CASSLTGVPGANVLTF	TGTGCCAGCAGCTTGACAGGGGTGCCTGGGGCCAACGTCCTGACTTTC
TRBV27	NA	NA	TRBJ1-5	CASGISGGFQPQHF	TGTGCCAGCGGGATCTCCGGCGGGTTTCAGCCCCAGCATTTT
TRBV7-2	TRBD2	NA	TRBJ2-1	CASRRTTSGSPYNEQFF	TGTGCCAGCAGGAGAACGACTAGCGGGAGTCCCTACAATGAGCAGTTCTTC
TRBV5-1	TRBD1	NA	TRBJ2-7	CASSGRDRGYEQYF	TGCGCCAGCAGCGGCCGGGACAGGGGCTACGAGCAGTACTTC
TRBV28	NA	few	TRBJ2-7	CASSPPDRKYEQYF	TGTGCCAGCAGCCCTCCTGACAGGAAATACGAGCAGTACTTC
TRBV5-4	TRBD2	NA	TRBJ2-1	CASSFGSGRSNEQFF	TGTGCCAGCAGCTTCGGTAGCGGGAGATCAAATGAGCAGTTCTTC
TRBV7-3	TRBD1	NA	TRBJ2-3	CASSLNRGSSFTDTQYF	TGTGCCAGCAGTTTAAACAGGGGAAGCTCCTTCACAGATACGCAGTATTTT
TRBV27	TRBD1	NA	TRBJ2-7	CASSRQGSSYEQYF	TGTGCCAGCAGTCGACAGGGCAGCTCCTACGAGCAGTACTTC
TRBV5-4	TRBD2	NA	TRBJ2-3	CASMGSGRTDTQYF	TGTGCCAGCATGGGTAGCGGGAGAACAGATACGCAGTATTTT
TRBV6-5	TRBD2	NA	TRBJ2-1	CASSPPGLAGEGAFF	TGTGCCAGCAGTCCTCCGGGACTAGCGGGAGAGGGTGCGTTCTTC
TRBV5-4	NA	once	TRBJ1-6	CASSLGGSSYNSPLHF	TGTGCCAGCAGCTTGGGAGGGAGCTCCTATAATTCACCCCTCCACTTT
TRBV7-8	TRBD1	NA	TRBJ2-7	CASSSGTGVRYEQYF	TGTGCCAGCAGCTCCGGGACAGGGGTTCGGTACGAGCAGTACTTC
TRBV5-8	TRBD1	few	TRBJ2-1	CASSLGTGVWNEQFF	TGTGCCAGCAGCTTGGGGACAGGGGTGTGGAATGAGCAGTTCTTC
TRBV6-5	TRBD1	NA	TRBJ1-5	CASSYRDSGQPQHF	TGTGCCAGCAGTTACCGGGACAGCGGGCAGCCCCAGCATTTT
TRBV5-8	TRBD1	NA	TRBJ2-2	CASSHRQGAGELFF	TGTGCCAGCAGCCATCGACAGGGGGCCGGGGAGCTGTTTTTT